A single TCR beta chain is shown here with its context. The target of this receptor is not known. No base-level quality is on record; no much larger clone is a single base apart. V has 2 bases trimmed and J has 8 bases trimmed; junction bases matching no gene number 12. The germline V gene yields SGHRS for CDR1 and YFSETQ for CDR2. CDR3 length: 15 amino acids, cysteine to phenylalanine. Here the CDR3 DNA is all that survives: 45 bases in frame from base 1. To estimate absolute template abundance from read counts, synthetic TCR analog templates were spiked into each PCR. TCRbeta CDR3 regions were amplified from genomic DNA with bias-controlled V and J gene primers using the immunoSEQ assay. Rearranged TCRbeta segments were sequenced at approximately 20X coverage. The source study handled its data this way. Clustering was used to correct sequencing errors, and CDR3s were annotated against IMGT to assign V, D and J genes. Downstream analyses used only productive TCRbeta rearrangements and left out out-of-frame or stop-codon sequences. Clonality was calculated as one minus the Shannon entropy normalized by the log of the number of unique productive sequences. Clones differing between time points or between blood and tumor were identified by Fisher's exact test with Benjamini-Hochberg correction at adjusted p below 0.01. The table comes from immuneACCESS by way of TCRdb, which keeps in-frame sequences with V and J called. Part of the clones is missing from these tables; in studies checked, under half for an unresolved V gene and the rest for unknown reasons. V and J calls and clone size are as listed in that table; D and trimming were resolved from the DNA. The sample records 45,000 to 65,000 clones, 65% to 90% of which are singletons. Approximately 15% of the sample belongs to the ten largest clones.

The data belong to a study of PD-L1 blockade in urothelial cancer (dated by TCRdb to 2016 to 2017). Concerning the study at large: All patients started therapy at some point between 2014 and 2016 and received atezolizumab 1,200 mg intravenously every 3 weeks. About 85% of the roughly 29 patients were males with bladder-origin urothelial cancer, and about 65% of the roughly 30 reported a prior smoking history. An ECOG performance status of 0 or 1 was recorded for the patients, and 0 to 3 prior chemotherapy regimens had been received by the patients. Blood samples were analyzed at 3 weeks after treatment start (second dose) and at 6 weeks after treatment start. Blood samples gave median yields of approximately 130,000 T cells and tens of thousands of unique TCRs, along with a median clonality of approximately 0.084. Somatic, immune and clinical correlates of response to PD-L1 blockade with atezolizumab in urothelial cancer were the focus of an exploratory multi-omic analysis. TCR sequencing covered pretreatment tumor samples and matched, serially collected peripheral blood taken before and after atezolizumab treatment. Durable clinical benefit was defined as progression-free survival longer than 6 months, and TCR features were also tested against progression-free and overall survival. In the same patients, whole exome sequencing and RNA sequencing of pretreatment tumors were performed in addition to TCR sequencing. Durable clinical benefit was achieved by nine patients and was not achieved by 20 patients. Pretreatment blood TCR-seq was available for around 29 patients, at least one posttreatment blood collection was obtained for around 25 patients, and tumor TCR-seq was available for around 25 patients. Study-wide findings and limitations: Greater expansion of tumor-associated TCR clones in peripheral blood 3 weeks after the start of treatment was observed in patients with durable benefit (n ≈ 22, p = 0.022). Improved progression-free and overall survival was associated with having pretreatment peripheral blood TCR clonality below the median. Small sample size (n of about 30) and many exploratory analyses mean the results are intended to be hypothesis-generating.

This specimen's time point label, interpreted: pretreatment peripheral blood. A cohort of 25 to 30 patients with locally advanced or metastatic urothelial carcinoma, treated at Memorial Sloan Kettering on a trial protocol, was included. Peripheral blood mononuclear cells were collected pretreatment and during treatment, at between 1 and 8 total time points per patient. The Qiagen DNeasy Blood extraction kit was used to purify genomic DNA from total PBMCs and from tumor samples. Collected pretreatment and during treatment, PBMCs were isolated and stored as previously described. The sample in question was PBMCs, obtained around atezolizumab (anti-PD-L1) treatment. This TCR was recovered from a man in his 70s with urothelial cancer. The receptor chain draws on TRBV5-1 and TRBJ1-2; 7 bases in the junction line up with TRBD1. CDR3 protein: CASSFNGQAPWGYTF. The sequence in DNA is TGCGCCAGCAGCTTTAATGGACAGGCCCCTTGGGGCTACACCTTC.